The clone carrying this TCR beta chain appeared a few times. In the original workflow: Estimates of nucleated cell counts were drawn from the amplification of reference gene primers. Assay: immunoSEQ multiplex PCR; the TCRdb copy retains only in-frame clones and omits some. V and J calls and clone size are copied from that table; D and trimming were computed from the DNA. The table records about 160,000 clones, about 80% of them present only once. The data are from a study of blood T cell repertoires in COVID-19. Study background: The United States, Italy and Spain were the sources of the acute and convalescent COVID-19 samples. Sources were T cells, B-cell-depleted T cells, or PBMCs; the material itself was cDNA or gDNA.

Germline assignment: CDR1 ENHRY and CDR2 SYGVKD. The CDR3 spans 13 residues. V lost 11 bases and J lost 0, with 13 bases in between. The source is an elderly woman with acute or convalescent COVID-19. The chain couples TRBV10-3 to TRBJ1-1, with D maybe TRBD1 (6 bases). The specimen was peripheral blood. The CDR3 loop is CAVLRGLNTEAFF. The CDR3 bases are TGTGCCGTCCTTAGGGGGTTGAACACTGAAGCTTTCTTT.